A single sample is the source of the 25 T cell receptor beta chains below, sequenced in a study of cytomegalovirus exposure and HLA in healthy donors. Amplification used 60 Vbeta primers and 13 Jbeta primers. Some clones are missing from TCRdb's copy, which holds only in-frame ones; the method was immunoSEQ multiplex PCR. The repertoire includes more than 150,000 clones, 80% to 90% of them detected once, and approximately 9.4% sits in the top ten. Sequenced material: PBMCs. These receptor sequences come from a man aged 18 to 30 in good health and CMV-seropositive.

The V and J genes are TRBV30 and TRBJ2-7; possibly TRBD1 for D (7 bases). The CDR3 has 16 residues. The germline gives CDR1 GTSNPN, CDR2 SVGIG (reference sequence). Between the trimmed V and J ends, which lost 0 bases and 2 bases, there was a span of 17 bases. CDR3 region: CAWSVFAGTAPYEQYF. CDR3 nucleotides: TGTGCCTGGAGTGTATTTGCGGGGACAGCCCCCTACGAGCAGTACTTC.

The rearrangement links TRBV2 to TRBJ2-1; 10 bases align to TRBD2. CDR1 is SNHLY and CDR2 is FYNNEI in the germline V gene. The CDR3 sequence is 18 residues long. Unmatched junction bases numbered 9, after V lost 0 bases and J lost 4 bases. The CDR3 here is CASSEAHYSGGFYNEQFF. CDR3 DNA: TGTGCCAGCAGTGAAGCACACTATAGCGGGGGGTTTTACAATGAGCAGTTCTTC.

Only one count was recorded for this clone. The rearrangement uses TRBV28 and TRBJ2-7; D possibly corresponds to TRBD2 (6 bases). V was pared by 5 bases and J by 4 bases, with 9 bases between. CDR3 size: 12 residues. Per germline, CDR1 MDHEN and CDR2 SYDVKM. This chain's CDR3 is CASSLRGYEQYF. The CDR3 region has the DNA TGTGCCAGCAGTCTCCGGGGGTACGAGCAGTACTTC.

The chain combines TRBV18 with TRBJ1-3, with no clear D. The V gene's germline CDR1 is KGHSH and CDR2 LQKENI. Trimming pared 0 bases from V and 0 bases from J, leaving 6 bases between. The CDR3 extends over 15 amino acids. CDR3 sequence (DNA): TGTGCCAGCTCACCACCAGACTACTCTGGAAACACCATATATTTT. Its translation is CASSPPDYSGNTIYF.

The genes are TRBV5-1 and TRBJ2-6; TRBD2 matches 8 bases. Trimming at V came to 8 bases and at J to 1 base, leaving 2 bases not matched to a gene. The CDR3 consists of 14 residues. Germline-derived CDR1 and CDR2 are SGHRS and YFSETQ. The CDR3 is CASERGSGANVLTF. The DNA for the CDR3 is TGCGCCAGTGAGCGGGGGTCTGGGGCCAACGTCCTGACTTTC.

The chain employs TRBV6-6 and TRBJ2-7; 7 nucleotides align to TRBD2. The CDR3 is 14 residues long. After removal of 7 bases from V and 0 bases from J, the junction contained 6 bases not matched to a gene. Germline V gene data show CDR1 as MNHNY and CDR2 as SVGAGI (reference sequence). In DNA, the CDR3 is TGTGCCAGCACGGGCGGGGGATACTCCTACGAGCAGTACTTC. Translated: CASTGGGYSYEQYF.

The rearrangement links TRBV5-1 to TRBJ2-5, with 7 bases aligning to TRBD1. With the DNA end fitting TRBJ2-7 better, the J assignment may be wrong. CDR1 is SGHRS and CDR2 is YFSETQ in the germline V gene. This CDR3 is 14 amino acids long. The CDR3 region is CASSPGQTYYEQYF. In DNA form, the CDR3 reads TGCGCCAGCAGCCCGGGACAGACCTACTACGAGCAGTACTTC.

This clone was seen a few times. The chain couples TRBV2 to TRBJ1-2; TRBD1 might be the D (5 bases). Trimming shortened V by 5 bases and J by 2 bases, and 9 bases separated the two germline ends. Germline V CDR1 and CDR2: SNHLY, FYNNEI. CDR3 length: 13 amino acids. This CDR3 is CASSTDKNYGYTF. The CDR3 DNA reads TGTGCCAGCAGTACGGACAAGAACTATGGCTACACCTTC.

The chain recombines TRBV11-2 with TRBJ2-5, with D possibly being TRBD2 (5 bases). CDR1 SGHAT and CDR2 FQNNGV come from the germline V gene. Trimming cost V 0 bases and J 9 bases, with 11 bases left between them. The CDR3 consists of 13 residues. CDR3 coding DNA: TGTGCCAGCAGCTTAGATTTTCCGAGGGCCCAGTACTTC. It yields the protein CASSLDFPRAQYF.

There are a few counts of this clone. The chain recombines TRBV5-1 with TRBJ2-5, with TRBD1 matching over 7 bases. J lost 5 bases, V lost 0 bases, and 4 bases had no gene match. The CDR3 length is 14 residues. Germline assignment: CDR1 SGHRS and CDR2 YFSETQ. The CDR3 bases are TGCGCCAGCAGCTTGGTGCTCAGGGGGGAGACCCAGTACTTC. Amino acids: CASSLVLRGETQYF. Based on the CDR3 plus reference TRBV5-1 and TRBJ2-5, the full variable domain is KAGVTQTPRYLIKTRGQQVTLSCSPISGHRSVSWYQQTPGQGLQFLFEYFSETQRNKGNFPGRFSGRQFSNSRSEMNVSTLELGDSALYLCASSLVLRGETQYFGPGTRLLVL.

The count of this clone is one. J is TRBJ2-3 and V is TRBV7-2, with 11 bases fitting TRBD2. The CDR3 runs to 16 residues. The J segment lost 4 bases and the V segment lost 5 bases, leaving 8 bases of the junction unmatched. Germline V gene data show CDR1 as SGHTA and CDR2 as FQGNSA. In DNA, the CDR3 is TGTGCCAGCAGCCACGGGACTAGCGGAGGGCCAGATACGCAGTATTTT. Translation gives CASSHGTSGGPDTQYF.

This clone has just a few counts. This rearrangement joins TRBV4-1 to TRBJ1-5; the match to TRBD1 covers 7 bases. Trimming cost V 3 bases and J 6 bases; bases outside gene matches: 8. CDR3 size: 15 residues. CDR1 and CDR2 from the germline V gene are MGHRA and YSYEKL. CDR3 sequence reads: CASSHADRDSQPQHF. The CDR3 DNA reads as TGCGCCAGCAGCCATGCCGACAGGGACTCTCAGCCCCAGCATTTT.

The genes are TRBV5-4 and TRBJ1-6; D is unresolved. The CDR3 length is 16 residues. Germline lookup yields CDR1 SGHNT and CDR2 YYREEE (reference sequence). Trimming took 2 bases from V and 0 from J, leaving 9 bases between them. CDR3 in amino acids: CASSFLGGSYNSPLHF. The CDR3 coding sequence is TGTGCCAGCAGCTTTTTAGGAGGCTCCTATAATTCACCCCTCCACTTT.

This clone has only one observation. This sequence joins TRBV18 and TRBJ1-4; D perhaps matches TRBD1 (5 bases). Germline V lookup: CDR1 KGHSH, CDR2 LQKENI. V dropped 4 bases and J dropped 4 bases, with 10 bases sitting between them. The CDR3 totals 14 residues. CDR3 in amino acids: CASSQVGGNEKLFF. DNA for the CDR3: TGTGCCAGCTCACAAGTCGGGGGTAATGAAAAACTGTTTTTT.

A note on this clone: In the same sample, other DNA sequences code for this CDR3. This chain links TRBV7-8 with TRBJ1-1, with D possibly being TRBD1 (6 bases). Germline V CDR1 and CDR2: SGHVS, FQNEAQ. V lost 5 bases, J lost 4 bases, and 11 bases lay in between. This CDR3 spans 13 amino acids. As DNA, the CDR3 is TGTGCCAGCAGCCCTACAGGGTTCACTGAAGCTTTCTTT. Protein sequence: CASSPTGFTEAFF.

This clone was seen more than once but under ten times. Other nucleotide sequences from this sample produce the same CDR3. This chain uses TRBV19 with TRBJ1-1; no clear D gene. Germline V gene lookup returns CDR1 LNHDA and CDR2 SQIVND (reference sequence). Trimming cost V 5 bases and J 1 base, with 5 bases left between them. There are 12 residues in the CDR3. This CDR3 reads CASSGGNTEAFF. The DNA for the CDR3 is TGTGCCAGTAGTGGCGGGAACACTGAAGCTTTCTTT.

CDR3 sequence reads: CASSLATGGGETQYF. The CDR3 bases are TGTGCCAGCAGCTTAGCGACAGGGGGAGGAGAGACCCAGTACTTC. V gene TRBV7-9 combines with J gene TRBJ2-5, with TRBD1 matching 9 bases. The CDR3 totals 15 residues. The J segment lost 4 bases and the V segment lost 0 bases, leaving 3 bases of the junction unmatched. Germline V CDR1 and CDR2: SEHNR, FQNEAQ (reference sequence).

The chain uses TRBV18 and TRBJ1-1, with 9 bases that match TRBD1. The CDR3 is 15 residues long. Germline assignment: CDR1 KGHSH and CDR2 LQKENI. Trimming cost V 0 bases and J 2 bases; bases outside gene matches: 1. CDR3 sequence reads: CASSPPTGGNTEAFF. The CDR3 nucleotides read TGTGCCAGCTCACCACCGACAGGGGGAAACACTGAAGCTTTCTTT. Using reference TRBV18 and TRBJ1-1 for the parts outside the CDR3, the full variable domain is NAGVMQNPRHLVRRRGQEARLRCSPMKGHSHVYWYRQLPEEGLKFMVYLQKENIIDESGMPKERFSAEFPKEGPSILRIQQVVRGDSAAYFCASSPPTGGNTEAFFGQGTRLTVV.

The chain recombines TRBV27 with TRBJ1-1; TRBD1 is a possible D gene (5 bases). The germline gives CDR1 MNHEY, CDR2 SMNVEV (reference sequence). The CDR3 totals 14 residues. V was shortened by 2 bases and J by 5 bases, with 12 bases between the two germline ends. The CDR3 loop reads CASSLVGGETEAFF. CDR3 coding DNA: TGTGCCAGCAGTTTAGTGGGGGGGGAGACTGAAGCTTTCTTT.

The gene calls are TRBV4-1 and TRBJ2-5; maybe TRBD1 (6 bases). The V end lost 4 bases, the J end lost 7 bases, and 16 bases lay between the germline ends. The CDR3 spans 14 residues. Germline V gene sequence: CDR1 MGHRA, CDR2 YSYEKL. CDR3 bases: TGCGCCAGCAGCCTGGTTAGACAGGATAGGACCCAGTACTTC. Translation: CASSLVRQDRTQYF.

The chain uses TRBV9 and TRBJ2-3; D gene ambiguous. CDR3 length equals 14 residues. The germline gives CDR1 SGDLS, CDR2 YYNGEE. With 0 bases removed from V and 2 bases from J, the gap between germline ends came to 7 bases. CDR3 sequence: CASSVGVHTDTQYF. The CDR3 nucleotides are TGTGCCAGCAGCGTAGGTGTCCACACAGATACGCAGTATTTT.

Here the CDR3 DNA reads TGTGCCAGTGCCTCTCCAGGGACAGGGAATGAAAAACTGTTTTTT. It yields the protein CASASPGTGNEKLFF. This chain links TRBV7-9 with TRBJ1-4; TRBD1 agrees at 9 bases. This CDR3 region has 15 residues. In germline, CDR1 is SEHNR, CDR2 FQNEAQ (reference sequence). V lost 9 bases to trimming and J lost 5 bases; unmatched junction nucleotides: 10. The variable domain in full, with the rest retrieved from reference TRBV7-9 and TRBJ1-4, is DTGVSQNPRHKITKRGQNVTFRCDPISEHNRLYWYRQTLGQGPEFLTYFQNEAQLEKSRLLSDRFSAERPKGSFSTLEIQRTEQGDSAMYLCASASPGTGNEKLFFGSGTQLSVL.

The chain couples TRBV30 to TRBJ2-7, with D perhaps TRBD1 (5 bases). The CDR3 has 14 residues. V lost 0 bases and J lost 0, with 9 bases in between. Germline V CDR1 and CDR2: GTSNPN, SVGIG (reference sequence). The chain's CDR3 is CAWSVGAGSYEQYF. The CDR3 DNA is TGTGCCTGGAGTGTTGGGGCCGGCTCCTACGAGCAGTACTTC.

This chain uses TRBV19 with TRBJ1-1; the D gene is possibly TRBD1 (6 bases). Deletions cut 8 bases from V and 1 base from J, with 8 bases between. This CDR3 contains 12 residues. Germline loops: CDR1 LNHDA, CDR2 SQIVND (reference sequence). The CDR3 DNA reads TGTGCCAGTCGACAGGAGAACACTGAAGCTTTCTTT. Encoded protein: CASRQENTEAFF. Together with reference TRBV19 and TRBJ1-1, the CDR3 gives the full variable domain: DGGITQSPKYLFRKEGQNVTLSCEQNLNHDAMYWYRQDPGQGLRLIYYSQIVNDFQKGDIAEGYSVSREKKESFPLTVTSAQKNPTAFYLCASRQENTEAFFGQGTRLTVV.

The chain has TRBV5-1 and TRBJ2-2, with a possible D match to TRBD1 (6 bases). This CDR3 contains 14 residues. Germline values: CDR1 SGHRS, CDR2 YFSETQ. With 1 base removed from V and 4 bases from J, the gap between germline ends came to 8 bases. Here the CDR3 reads CASSLQGSTGELFF. CDR3 sequence (DNA): TGCGCCAGCAGCTTGCAGGGGAGCACCGGGGAGCTGTTTTTT.